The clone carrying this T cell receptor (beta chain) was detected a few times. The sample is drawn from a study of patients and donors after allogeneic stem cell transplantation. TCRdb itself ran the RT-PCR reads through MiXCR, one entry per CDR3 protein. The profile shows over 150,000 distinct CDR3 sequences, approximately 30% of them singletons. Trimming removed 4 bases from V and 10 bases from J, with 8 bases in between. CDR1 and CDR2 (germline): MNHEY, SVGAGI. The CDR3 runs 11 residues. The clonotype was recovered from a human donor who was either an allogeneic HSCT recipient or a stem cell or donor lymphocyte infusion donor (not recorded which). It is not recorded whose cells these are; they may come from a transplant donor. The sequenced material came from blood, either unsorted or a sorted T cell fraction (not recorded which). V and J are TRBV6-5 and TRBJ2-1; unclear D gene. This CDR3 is CASSSHVEQFF. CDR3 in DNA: TGTGCCAGCAGTTCCCATGTGGAGCAGTTCTTC.